The TCR beta chain under discussion was sequenced for a study of T-cell reconstitution after alpha-beta-depleted transplantation in children. Molecular barcoding with unique molecular identifiers was used for the TCRbeta library. TCRdb passed the PCR reads through MiXCR, listing each CDR3 protein once. The table includes about 980,000 distinct CDR3 sequences, about 29% detected once. The germline V gene encodes CDR1 MNHNS and CDR2 SASEGT. Trimming pared 6 bases from V and 12 bases from J, leaving 27 bases between. The CDR3 loop spans 16 amino acids. The rearrangement links TRBV6-1 to TRBJ2-1, with TRBD2 as a possible D gene (5 bases). The material sequenced was PBMCs, mostly from graft donor cells, taken 360 days after TCRalphabeta/CD19-depleted stem cell transplant. This clonotype was obtained from a boy in the first two years of life who had a stem cell transplant for SCID, so the T cells may come from the graft donor. CDR3 sequence (DNA): TGTGCCAGCAGCCCACTTACGGGGTTGTTTGTTTTTGGGCAGTTCTTC. This translates into CASSPLTGLFVFGQFF.